This record concerns one T cell receptor (beta chain) sequence. Its antigen is still unknown. This sample was included in a study of T cell responses to AZD1222 COVID-19 vaccine. Study-wide background: Combined were second doses at about 4 or about 12 weeks. Study outcomes and limitations: White British ancestry dominated among donors, who included more females, and clonal diversity was possibly underestimated.

TCRdb's table, derived via immunoSEQ multiplex PCR, lists solely in-frame clones and lacks some. The sample has over 150,000 clones; about 92% are singletons. Germline V lookup: CDR1 KGHDR, CDR2 SFDVKD. The CDR3 length is 14 residues. After removal of 5 bases from V and 4 bases from J, the junction contained 5 bases not matched to a gene. The receptor's source is an adult in good health. The source was peripheral blood, collected on day 0 of AZD1222 vaccination. The chain uses TRBV24-1 and TRBJ1-2, with 8 bases aligning to TRBD1. CDR3 sequence: CATSGQGPIYGYTF. The CDR3, as DNA: TGTGCCACCAGTGGACAGGGGCCCATCTATGGCTACACCTTC.